The table lists the clone carrying this T cell receptor beta chain with many counts. This record comes from a study of T cells in Graves' hyperthyroidism and ophthalmopathy. Looking at the study overall: Peripheral blood collection took place at initial diagnosis, before any treatment.

The CDR3 is made up of 15 amino acids. Trimming stripped 2 bases from V and 7 bases from J, with 18 bases between. The V gene's germline CDR1 is KGHSH and CDR2 LQKENI. Regions amplified from RNA transcripts were the TCR beta CDR3 regions. HTBI primers were the set used in a first-round RT-PCR of the TCR CDR3. Using its own MiXCR run on the multiplex PCR reads, TCRdb lists one record per CDR3 protein. The profile covers some 420,000 distinct CDR3 sequences, with about 13% appearing a single time and about 5% taken by the ten largest. This receptor was obtained from a woman younger than 30 with Graves' hyperthyroidism. The rearrangement links TRBV18 to TRBJ2-7; possible D gene TRBD2, 6 bases. Sequencing was carried out using blood. The chain's CDR3 is CASSPMRGLWREQYF. The DNA for the CDR3 is TGTGCCAGCTCACCAATGAGGGGACTTTGGAGGGAGCAGTACTTC.